The present T cell receptor beta chain was sequenced within a study of a mutant IDH1 vaccine in newly diagnosed glioma. Clones were sequenced by immunoSEQ multiplex PCR, and TCRdb holds only the in-frame ones, with some missing. The repertoire includes about 94,000 clones, roughly nine tenths of them detected once, and over 0.7% sits in the top ten. Turning to this clone: Its target is not known.

Described time point: week 47, end of study. The investigators gave 300 ug of mutant IDH1 20-mer peptide in each vaccine dose, together with topical imiquimod. Trimming removed 6 bases from V and 4 bases from J, with 7 bases in between. There are 13 residues in the CDR3. Per the germline V gene, CDR1 is MNHEY and CDR2 is SVGAGI. The material sequenced was PBMCs, taken from a glioma patient whose treatment included an IDH1 peptide vaccine. The V and J genes are TRBV6-5 and TRBJ1-6, with D possibly matching TRBD1 (5 bases). This TCR was sampled from a woman aged 50 to 60 with glioma. CDR3 in amino acids: CASRAGYNSPLHF. The CDR3 DNA reads as TGTGCCAGCAGGGCAGGGTATAATTCACCCCTCCACTTT.